Below are 14 T cell receptor beta chains sequenced from a single sample in a study of T cells expressing NK-cell markers. TCRdb reprocessed the 5' RACE reads and reports one entry per CDR3 protein, with no DNA. The sample has roughly 160,000 distinct CDR3 sequences, and its top ten clones hold roughly a fifth. Sequencing was performed on blood T cells: a sorted CD56 or NKG2C T cell subset, CD4+ or CD8+ T cells, or bulk PBMC T cells (not recorded which). Receptors originate from a man aged 18-75 years in good health.

The V and J genes are TRBV20-1 and TRBJ2-3; absent DNA, TCRdb's TRBD2 call cannot be checked. The length of the CDR3 is 13 residues. The V gene's germline CDR1 is DFQATT and CDR2 SNEGSKA (reference sequence). The CDR3 here is CNTRDYRSIAQYF.

The rearrangement joins TRBV15 to TRBJ1-5. This CDR3 contains 14 residues. Germline V gene sequence: CDR1 LNHNV, CDR2 YYDKDF (reference sequence). The CDR3 loop reads CATSLTASNQPQHF.

This sequence joins TRBV12-5 and TRBJ1-2. The germline V gene has CDR1 LGHNT and CDR2 FRNRAP. The CDR3 is made up of 13 amino acids. The CDR3 sequence: CASGLEYRGGYTF. Together with reference TRBV12-5 and TRBJ1-2, the CDR3 gives the full variable domain: DARVTQTPRHKVTEMGQEVTMRCQPILGHNTVFWYRQTMMQGLELLAYFRNRAPLDDSGMPKDRFSAEMPDATLATLKIQPSEPRDSAVYFCASGLEYRGGYTFGSGTRLTVV.

The chain is built from TRBV3-1 and TRBJ1-1; TCRdb indicates TRBD1, and absent DNA this call remains unverified. The CDR3 is 18 residues long. CDR1 LGHDT and CDR2 YNNKEL come from the germline V gene (reference sequence). CDR3 sequence reads: CASSQEETGTGENTEAFF.

V is TRBV6-4 and J is TRBJ2-3; TCRdb outputs TRBD1, but without DNA this stays unchecked. This CDR3 has 15 amino acids. Germline CDR1 MRHNA, CDR2 SNTAGT. This CDR3 reads CASSEGQGNTDTQYF.

This chain uses TRBV6-4 with TRBJ2-1; lacking DNA, the TRBD2 call made by TCRdb goes unchecked. The CDR3 covers 15 residues. Germline-derived CDR1 and CDR2 are MRHNA and SNTAGT. The CDR3 loop is CASSQPGLLYNEQFF.

The chain has TRBV5-1 and TRBJ2-7; TCRdb proposes TRBD2, but this gene call is untestable without DNA. The CDR3 loop spans 14 amino acids. In germline, CDR1 is SGHRS, CDR2 YFSETQ. CDR3 region: CASKPLAGAYEQYF.

The chain uses TRBV13 and TRBJ2-5. Looked up from germline, CDR1 is PRHDT and CDR2 is FYEKMQ (reference sequence). The CDR3 length is 16 residues. CDR3 sequence reads: CASSSSTDIGQETQYF.

The gene calls are TRBV7-8 and TRBJ2-2; the TCRdb D gene call, TRBD1, has no DNA to confirm it. Germline loops: CDR1 SGHVS, CDR2 FQNEAQ. The CDR3 loop spans 15 amino acids. This CDR3 is CASLTGQEYTGELFF.

The chain carries TRBV20-1 and TRBJ2-5; without DNA, the TCRdb call of TRBD1 cannot be checked. The CDR3 totals 17 residues. CDR1 is DFQATT, CDR2 SNEGSKA, per germline (reference sequence). CDR3 region: CSAREEDSQLGRETQYF.

The rearrangement joins TRBV11-2 to TRBJ2-2; the TCRdb call, TRBD2, lacks DNA for checking. Germline CDR1 reads SGHAT; CDR2 reads FQNNGV. The CDR3 has 17 amino acids. The CDR3 sequence is CASEGGLAGVNTGELFF.

The rearrangement links TRBV29-1 to TRBJ2-7; as DNA is missing, the TRBD1 call by TCRdb cannot be tested. The CDR3 is made up of 13 amino acids. Looked up from germline, CDR1 is SQVTM and CDR2 is ANQGSEA. The CDR3 spells CSVRGTGLYEQYF.

This CDR3 reads CASSQGLLAAYYSYEQYF. The chain links TRBV3-1 to TRBJ2-7; TCRdb's D call, TRBD2, is unchecked because there is no DNA. CDR1 is LGHDT, CDR2 YNNKEL, per germline (reference sequence). The CDR3 consists of 18 residues.

The rearrangement uses TRBV7-9 and TRBJ1-2; the D call of TRBD1 rests on TCRdb alone, since no DNA is present to check it. The CDR3 sequence is 13 residues long. The V gene's germline CDR1 is SEHNR and CDR2 FQNEAQ (reference sequence). CDR3 sequence: CASSLAAGLGYTF.